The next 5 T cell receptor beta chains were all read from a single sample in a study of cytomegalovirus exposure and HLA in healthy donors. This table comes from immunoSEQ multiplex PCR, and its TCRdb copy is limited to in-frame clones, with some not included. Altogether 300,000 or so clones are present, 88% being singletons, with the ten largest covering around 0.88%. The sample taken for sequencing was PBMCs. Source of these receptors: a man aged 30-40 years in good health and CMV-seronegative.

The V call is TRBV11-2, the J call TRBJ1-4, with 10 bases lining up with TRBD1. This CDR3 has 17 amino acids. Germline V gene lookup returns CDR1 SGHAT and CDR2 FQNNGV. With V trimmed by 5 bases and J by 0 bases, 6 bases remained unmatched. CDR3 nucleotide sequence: TGTGCCAGCAGCCGAAAGACAGGGGGCACAACTAATGAAAAACTGTTTTTT. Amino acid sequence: CASSRKTGGTTNEKLFF. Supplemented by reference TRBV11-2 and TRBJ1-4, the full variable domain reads EAGVAQSPRYKIIEKRQSVAFWCNPISGHATLYWYQQILGQGPKLLIQFQNNGVVDDSQLPKDRFSAERLKGVDSTLKIQPAKLEDSAVYLCASSRKTGGTTNEKLFFGSGTQLSVL.

The DNA for the CDR3 is TGCGCCAGCAGCCAAGAGGGGAGGGGGAAAGAAAAACTGTTTTTT. It encodes CASSQEGRGKEKLFF. V gene TRBV4-1 combines with J gene TRBJ1-4, with D maybe TRBD1 (6 bases). V shed 0 bases and J shed 8 bases, with 13 bases lying between them. The germline gives CDR1 MGHRA, CDR2 YSYEKL. The CDR3 length is 15 residues.

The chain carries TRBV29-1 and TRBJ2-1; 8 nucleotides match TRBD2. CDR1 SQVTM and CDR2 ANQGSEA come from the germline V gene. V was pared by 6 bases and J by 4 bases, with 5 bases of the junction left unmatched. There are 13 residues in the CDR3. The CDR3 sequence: CSVRAGGYNEQFF. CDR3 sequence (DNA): TGCAGCGTGAGGGCGGGGGGTTACAATGAGCAGTTCTTC.

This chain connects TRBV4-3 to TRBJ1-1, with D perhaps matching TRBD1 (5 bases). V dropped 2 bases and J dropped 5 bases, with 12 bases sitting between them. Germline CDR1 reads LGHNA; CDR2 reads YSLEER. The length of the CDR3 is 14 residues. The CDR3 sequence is CASSQTQVGTEAFF. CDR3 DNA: TGCGCCAGCAGCCAAACACAGGTTGGGACTGAAGCTTTCTTT.

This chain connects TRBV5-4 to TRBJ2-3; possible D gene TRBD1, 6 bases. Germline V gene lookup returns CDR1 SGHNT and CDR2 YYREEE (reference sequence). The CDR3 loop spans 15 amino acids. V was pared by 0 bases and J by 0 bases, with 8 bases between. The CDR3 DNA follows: TGTGCCAGCAGCTTGGGAGGGGGTAGCACAGATACGCAGTATTTT. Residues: CASSLGGGSTDTQYF.